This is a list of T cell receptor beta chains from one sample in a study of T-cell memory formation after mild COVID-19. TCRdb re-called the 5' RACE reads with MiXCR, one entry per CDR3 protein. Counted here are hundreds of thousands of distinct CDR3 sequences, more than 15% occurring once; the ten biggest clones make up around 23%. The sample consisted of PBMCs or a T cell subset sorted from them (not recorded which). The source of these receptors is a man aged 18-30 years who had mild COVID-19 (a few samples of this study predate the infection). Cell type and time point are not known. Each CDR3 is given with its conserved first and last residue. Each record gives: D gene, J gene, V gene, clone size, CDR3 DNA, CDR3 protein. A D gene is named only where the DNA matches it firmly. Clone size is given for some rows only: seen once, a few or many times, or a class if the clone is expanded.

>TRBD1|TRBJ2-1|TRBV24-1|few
TGTGCCACCAGTGATTCCGGGACAGGGACGCACAATGAGCAGTTCTTC
CATSDSGTGTHNEQFF
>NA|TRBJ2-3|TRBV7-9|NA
TGTGCCAGCAGCTATATTCCTAGCACAGATACGCAGTATTTT
CASSYIPSTDTQYF
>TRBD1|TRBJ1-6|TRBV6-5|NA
TGTGCCAGCAGACAGGGGGATAGGAATTCACCCCTCCACTTT
CASRQGDRNSPLHF
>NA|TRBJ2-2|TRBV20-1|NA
TGCAGTGCTAGAGTTGTCCGGGAAGGGACCGGGGAGCTGTTTTTT
CSARVVREGTGELFF
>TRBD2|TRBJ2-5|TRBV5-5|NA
TGTGCCAGCAGCAGAGGACTAGCGGCAAACCAAGAGACCCAGTACTTC
CASSRGLAANQETQYF
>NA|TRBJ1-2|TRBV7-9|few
TGTGCCAGCAGCAACCGGGACCGCTATGGCTACACCTTC
CASSNRDRYGYTF
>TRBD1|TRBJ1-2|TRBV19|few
TGTGCCAGTAGTAAGCCGACAGGGATCTATGGCTACACCTTC
CASSKPTGIYGYTF
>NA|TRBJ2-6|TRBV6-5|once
TGTGCCAGCAGTTACGGTGGGGCCAACGTCCTGACTTTC
CASSYGGANVLTF
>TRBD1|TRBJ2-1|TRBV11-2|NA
TGTGCCAGCAGCTCTCGTACAGGGGGCAATGAGCAGTTCTTC
CASSSRTGGNEQFF
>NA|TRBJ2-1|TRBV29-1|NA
TGCAGCGTTGATAGCGTGGGCTCAGGGCAGTTCTTC
CSVDSVGSGQFF
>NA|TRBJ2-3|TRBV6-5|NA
TGTGCCAGCAGTTACTGGACAGCAGATACGCAGTATTTT
CASSYWTADTQYF
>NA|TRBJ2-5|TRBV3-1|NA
TGTGCCAGCAGCCAGGGGGGCCTTGAGACCCAGTACTTC
CASSQGGLETQYF
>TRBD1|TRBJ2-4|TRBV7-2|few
TGTGCCAGCAGCTCCGAGGACAGGCCCGCCGGTAGGAACATTCAGTACTTC
CASSSEDRPAGRNIQYF
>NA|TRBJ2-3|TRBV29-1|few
TGCAGCGTTGAAGGAGGCCTATTCGGGGCAGATACGCAGTATTTT
CSVEGGLFGADTQYF
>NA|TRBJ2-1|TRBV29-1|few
TGCAGCAGTAGAGACAATGAGCAGTTCTTC
CSSRDNEQFF
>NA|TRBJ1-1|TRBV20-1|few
TGCAGTGCTAGGGGGGGGCGAGACACTGAAGCTTTCTTT
CSARGGRDTEAFF
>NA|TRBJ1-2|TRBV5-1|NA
TGCGCCAGCAGTGTGGGTACGGTTTCGAACTATGGCTACACCTTC
CASSVGTVSNYGYTF
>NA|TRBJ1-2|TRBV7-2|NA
TGTGCCAGCAGCTTAAAATGGCGTCCCTATGGCTACACCTTC
CASSLKWRPYGYTF
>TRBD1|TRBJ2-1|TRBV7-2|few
TGTGCCAGCAGCTCGCCCCCGGGACAGGAGCAGTTCTTC
CASSSPPGQEQFF
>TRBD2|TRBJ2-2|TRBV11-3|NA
TGTGCCAGCAGCTCAAGCGGACTAGCGGGGGGAAGGACCGGGGAGCTGTTTTTT
CASSSSGLAGGRTGELFF
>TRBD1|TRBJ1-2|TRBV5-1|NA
TGCGCCAGCAGCTTGGTGTTTCTAGGACAGGGGGCTTCCTATGGCTACACCTTC
CASSLVFLGQGASYGYTF
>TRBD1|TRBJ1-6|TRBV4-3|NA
TGCGCCAGCAGCCAAGTCAGGGGGTTAGTCTCACCCCTCCACTTT
CASSQVRGLVSPLHF
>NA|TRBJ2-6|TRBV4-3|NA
TGCGCCAGCAGCCAAGCGGAGGGGGCTGGGGCCAACGTCCTGACTTTC
CASSQAEGAGANVLTF
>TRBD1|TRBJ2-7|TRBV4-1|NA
TGCGCCAGCAGCCAGGTCAGGGGGTCTCTCTCCTACGAGCAGTACTTC
CASSQVRGSLSYEQYF
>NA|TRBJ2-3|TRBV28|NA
TGTGCCAGCAGGGGTTTTAGCACAGATACGCAGTATTTT
CASRGFSTDTQYF
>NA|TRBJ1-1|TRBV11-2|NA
TGTGCCAGCATCCGTTGGGCAGGGGATACTGAAGCTTTCTTT
CASIRWAGDTEAFF
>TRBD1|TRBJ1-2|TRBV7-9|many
TGTGCCAGCAGCTTGCCCCCCGGGACAGGGAACTATGGCTACACCTTC
CASSLPPGTGNYGYTF
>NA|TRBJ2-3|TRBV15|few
TGTGCCACCAGCAGAGATAGCCCTGCCGGCACAGATACGCAGTATTTT
CATSRDSPAGTDTQYF
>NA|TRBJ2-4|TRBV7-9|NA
TGTGCCAGCAGCAAACCGGGTCTAAAGTACTCAAACATTCAGTACTTC
CASSKPGLKYSNIQYF
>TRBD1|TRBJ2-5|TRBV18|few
TGTGCCAGCTCGCCCGTGACAGGGGGCTTTCAAGAGACCCAGTACTTC
CASSPVTGGFQETQYF
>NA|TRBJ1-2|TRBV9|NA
TGTGCCAGCAGCAAGGTGACAGCCGGTGACTATGGCTACACCTTC
CASSKVTAGDYGYTF
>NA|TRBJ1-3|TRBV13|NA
TGTGCCAGCAGCTTAGAAGGGATATCTGGAAACACCATATATTTT
CASSLEGISGNTIYF
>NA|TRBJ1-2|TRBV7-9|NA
TGTGCCAGCAGCTTAACGGGGGTTAACTATGGCTACACCTTC
CASSLTGVNYGYTF
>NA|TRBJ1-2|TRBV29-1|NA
TGCAGCGTTGACAGGGTCTATGGCTACACCTTC
CSVDRVYGYTF
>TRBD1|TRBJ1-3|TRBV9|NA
TGTGCCAGCAGCAAGAAGACAGGGGGCTCTGGAAACACCATATATTTT
CASSKKTGGSGNTIYF
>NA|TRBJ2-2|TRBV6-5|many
TGTGCCAGCAGTCCAGGGAAAATACGCACCGGGGAGCTGTTTTTT
CASSPGKIRTGELFF
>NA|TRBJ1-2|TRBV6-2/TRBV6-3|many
TGTGCCAGCAGTTACCGTGGCAGCATCTATGGCTACACCTTC
CASSYRGSIYGYTF
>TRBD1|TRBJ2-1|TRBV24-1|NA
TGTGCCACCAGTGATTCGACAGGGTTCGATGAGCAGTTCTTC
CATSDSTGFDEQFF
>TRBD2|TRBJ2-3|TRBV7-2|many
TGTGCCAGCAGCGCCGGGACTAGTCGCACAGATACGCAGTATTTT
CASSAGTSRTDTQYF
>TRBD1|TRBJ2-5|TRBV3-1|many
TGTGCCAGCAGCCAAGGACAGGGCCCACAACAAGAGACCCAGTACTTC
CASSQGQGPQQETQYF